This T cell receptor (beta chain) was obtained from a study of beta chain features in type 1 diabetes. Study results and caveats: Junctions at VDJ sites from type 1 diabetes patients had fewer insertions and more deletions. Shorter TCRB CDR3s, moderately but significantly so, were found in Type 1 diabetes patients in all four CD4+ subsets.

The isolated RNA, all of it, was reverse transcribed, so expressed TCRB transcripts were what got sequenced. Libraries were prepared by immunoSEQ multiplex PCR; TCRdb keeps only in-frame clonotypes and omits some of them. The sample holds about 710,000 clones, more than 12% seen once. Naive, central memory, regulatory and stem cell-like memory cells within the CD4+ compartment were sorted using CD45RO/CCR7/CD25/CD127/CD95/CD27. This CDR3 has 14 amino acids. In germline, CDR1 is ENHRY, CDR2 SYGVKD. V was clipped by 4 bases and J by 5 bases, with 13 bases between them. This clone was seen only a few times. Its antigen is currently unknown.

V is TRBV10-3 and J is TRBJ2-3; D not resolved. This TCR derives from a man between 18 and 29 years old with type 1 diabetes. The sample comprised naive CD4+ T cells from blood. In DNA form, the CDR3 reads TGTGCCATCAGTGTTTCTAGGGCCATAGATACGCAGTATTTT. Residues: CAISVSRAIDTQYF.